This T cell receptor beta chain was identified in a study of shared clonotypes between healthy human individuals. This clone was seen a single time. Germline assignment: CDR1 MGHRA and CDR2 YSYEKL. V was pared by 0 bases and J by 5 bases, with 11 bases between. This CDR3 has 15 amino acids. Assay: immunoSEQ multiplex PCR; the TCRdb copy retains only in-frame clones and omits some. The sample gives hundreds of thousands of clones, roughly 72% of which show up once; 1.5% to 2% is in the top ten. J is TRBJ1-5 and V is TRBV4-1; the D is unclear. The material sequenced was memory CD4+ T cells sorted from blood. Subset specified: CD45RA-negative fraction. The origin of this receptor is a woman aged 25 to 39 in good health. CDR3 loop: CASSQDLRADQPQHF. The CDR3 DNA follows: TGCGCCAGCAGCCAAGATCTCCGAGCAGATCAGCCCCAGCATTTT.